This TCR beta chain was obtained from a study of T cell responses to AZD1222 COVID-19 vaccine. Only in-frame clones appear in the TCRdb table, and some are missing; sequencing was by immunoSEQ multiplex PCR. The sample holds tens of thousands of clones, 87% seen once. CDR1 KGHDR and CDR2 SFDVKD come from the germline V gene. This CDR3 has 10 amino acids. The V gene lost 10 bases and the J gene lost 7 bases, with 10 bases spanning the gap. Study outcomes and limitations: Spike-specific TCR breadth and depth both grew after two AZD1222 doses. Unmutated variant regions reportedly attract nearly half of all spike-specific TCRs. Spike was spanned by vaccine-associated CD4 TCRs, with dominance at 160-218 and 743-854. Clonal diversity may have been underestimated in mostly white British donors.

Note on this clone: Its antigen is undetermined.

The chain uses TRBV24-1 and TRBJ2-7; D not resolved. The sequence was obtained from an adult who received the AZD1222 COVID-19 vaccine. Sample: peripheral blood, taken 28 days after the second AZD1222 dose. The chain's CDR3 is CATVVLEQYF. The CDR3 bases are TGTGCCACAGTCGTGCTTGAGCAGTACTTC.